Detailed here is one T cell receptor (beta chain). Looked up from germline, CDR1 is SGHVS and CDR2 is FQNEAQ. V gave up 5 bases and J gave up 3 bases; unmatched junction bases: 9. This CDR3 contains 16 residues. The source of the sample is a study of blood T cell repertoires in COVID-19. This table comes from immunoSEQ multiplex PCR, and its TCRdb copy is limited to in-frame clones, with some not included. Of approximately 300,000 clones in the sample, roughly 85% are singletons; the top ten hold under 6%. Sequenced sample: PBMCs or T cells enriched from blood (not recorded which). The sequence derives from a woman aged 30 to 39 who had recovered from COVID-19. This chain uses TRBV7-8 with TRBJ2-7, with 11 bases lining up with TRBD1. Here the CDR3 reads CASSRWDRGTFYEQYF. CDR3 nucleotides: TGTGCCAGCAGCAGATGGGACAGGGGGACATTCTACGAGCAGTACTTC.